The 12 T cell receptor beta chains below were found in one sample sequenced in a study of neurological immune-mediated disorders. TCRdb used MiXCR to reprocess the 5' RACE reads, holding one entry per CDR3 protein. The sample consists of fewer than 85,000 distinct CDR3 sequences, around 4% of them appearing once. Time point specified: longitudinal time-point 3. Sample: PBMCs. Every receptor here comes from a woman aged 55-70 years with multiple sclerosis.

This clonotype was seen more than once but under ten times. The J gene is TRBJ1-5, the V gene TRBV12-3 or TRBV12-4; D call uncertain. Trimming cost V 4 bases and J 1 base, with 14 bases left between them. This CDR3 has 16 residues. CDR3 coding DNA: TGTGCCAGCAGTTCCGGGCCGGGTTGGAGCAATCAGCCCCAGCATTTT. Translating it yields CASSSGPGWSNQPQHF.

The sample holds many counts of this clonotype. CDR3 amino acids: CASSLDRADTEAFF. In DNA form, the CDR3 reads TGTGCCAGCAGTTTAGACAGGGCGGACACTGAAGCTTTCTTT. The rearrangement joins TRBV12-3 or TRBV12-4 to TRBJ1-1; possible D gene TRBD1, 6 bases. This CDR3 contains 14 residues. The V and J ends lost 1 base and 3 bases respectively, with 9 bases between them.

The gene calls are TRBV28 and TRBJ2-7, with D unresolved. Germline V gene lookup returns CDR1 MDHEN and CDR2 SYDVKM. The CDR3 spans 14 residues. The V and J ends lost 3 bases and 5 bases respectively, with 14 bases between them. The CDR3 region is CASSFPPTTHEQYF. CDR3 sequence (DNA): TGTGCCAGCAGTTTCCCCCCCACTACGCACGAGCAGTACTTC.

This clonotype was detected ten times or more. The chain joins TRBV7-2 to TRBJ1-2; 7 bases map to TRBD1. V lost 1 base to trimming and J lost 6 bases; unmatched junction nucleotides: 5. The CDR3 is 14 residues long. Germline lookup yields CDR1 SGHTA and CDR2 FQGNSA. CDR3 DNA sequence: TGTGCCAGCAGCTTAGGCCGACAGGGCGATGGCTACACCTTC. This gives the protein CASSLGRQGDGYTF.

This clonotype was seen ten or more times. This chain connects TRBV27 to TRBJ2-5; 12 positions match TRBD2. The CDR3 has 15 amino acids. In germline, CDR1 is MNHEY, CDR2 SMNVEV (reference sequence). J gave up 6 bases and V 5 bases, and 7 bases lay outside the gene matches. The CDR3 DNA reads as TGTGCCAGCAGTAACCTAGCGGGGGGGGTAAAGACCCAGTACTTC. Its protein product is CASSNLAGGVKTQYF.

This clonotype was seen ten or more times. The chain recombines TRBV12-3 or TRBV12-4 with TRBJ2-7; 12 bases are a match to TRBD2. Trimming removed 8 bases from V and 0 bases from J; junction bases left unmatched: 8. The CDR3 sequence is 16 residues long. The CDR3 spells CASSNLAGGPSYEQYF. The CDR3 region has the DNA TGTGCCAGCTCGAATCTAGCGGGGGGGCCCTCCTACGAGCAGTACTTC.

In its sample, this clonotype was seen many times. V is TRBV10-1 and J is TRBJ2-2; 11 positions agree with TRBD1. Losses at the gene ends were 7 bases for V and 4 bases for J; bases not matched to a gene: 5. Germline-derived CDR1 and CDR2 are WNHNN and SYGVQD (reference sequence). The CDR3 runs to 15 residues. Here the CDR3 reads CASKAGQGATGELFF. DNA for the CDR3: TGCGCCAGCAAGGCCGGACAGGGGGCCACCGGGGAGCTGTTTTTT.

This clonotype has at least ten counts. The chain is built from TRBV29-1 and TRBJ2-7; 7 nucleotides line up with TRBD2. The CDR3 loop spans 12 amino acids. Germline CDR1 reads SQVTM; CDR2 reads ANQGSEA. Unmatched junction bases numbered 6, after V lost 3 bases and J lost 7 bases. The CDR3: CSVDRSGGEQYF. The CDR3, as DNA: TGCAGCGTTGATCGATCGGGGGGTGAGCAGTACTTC.

This clonotype was found many times. The chain joins TRBV20-1 to TRBJ2-7; D perhaps matches TRBD2 (6 bases). Germline lookup yields CDR1 DFQATT and CDR2 SNEGSKA (reference sequence). V was pared by 5 bases and J by 2 bases, with 16 bases between. The CDR3 sequence is 14 residues long. The CDR3 region has the DNA TGCAGTGCTCGGAGGGGAATTCCCCCCTACGAGCAGTACTTC. This gives the protein CSARRGIPPYEQYF.

This clonotype appeared many times. The CDR3 here is CASSLMAAKDTGELFF. CDR3 nucleotides: TGCGCCAGCAGCTTAATGGCGGCGAAGGACACCGGGGAGCTGTTTTTT. This sequence joins TRBV5-1 and TRBJ2-2, with D unresolved. Germline CDR1 and CDR2: SGHRS and YFSETQ. The CDR3 is 16 residues long. V was shortened by 2 bases and J by 3 bases, with 14 bases between the two germline ends.

The sample holds a few counts of this clonotype. The chain couples TRBV5-1 to TRBJ2-2; 7 nucleotides line up with TRBD1. The germline V gene has CDR1 SGHRS and CDR2 YFSETQ. This CDR3 is 15 amino acids long. The trim removed 4 bases at V and 0 bases at J, leaving 3 bases unmatched. For the CDR3, the DNA is TGCGCCAGCAGCCGACAGGGATCGAACACCGGGGAGCTGTTTTTT. Translated, it gives CASSRQGSNTGELFF.

The chain carries TRBV10-2 and TRBJ2-1, with a possible D match to TRBD2 (6 bases). CDR3 length: 17 amino acids. Trimming shortened V by 1 base and J by 9 bases, and 22 bases separated the two germline ends. Per the germline V gene, CDR1 is WSHSY and CDR2 is SAAADI. DNA of the CDR3: TGCGCCAGCAGTGAGTTAACGGCGGGGTCCCGAGTAAGTGAGCAGTTCTTC. Encoded protein: CASSELTAGSRVSEQFF.